One and the same sample provided the 5 T cell receptor beta chains below, sequenced in a study of blood T cell repertoires in COVID-19. Produced via immunoSEQ multiplex PCR; TCRdb's table is partial and in-frame only. The sample contains around 42,000 clones, roughly four fifths of which appear only once. The sequenced sample was peripheral blood. Receptors originate from a woman older than 75 with acute or convalescent COVID-19.

This chain links TRBV7-2 with TRBJ2-7; 8 bases match TRBD1. J lost 4 bases, V lost 3 bases, and 8 bases had no gene match. There are 15 residues in the CDR3. From germline, CDR1 is SGHTA and CDR2 FQGNSA. The CDR3 bases are TGTGCCAGCAGCTTGGTGACAGGGGAGAGTTACGAGCAGTACTTC. Its protein product is CASSLVTGESYEQYF.

The rearrangement uses TRBV2 and TRBJ1-2; TRBD1 aligns across 10 bases. This CDR3 is built from 15 residues. CDR1 is SNHLY, CDR2 FYNNEI, per germline. V gave up 4 bases and J gave up 6 bases; unmatched junction bases: 8. The CDR3: CASSVRRGTGDGYTF. The CDR3 nucleotides are TGTGCCAGCAGTGTCAGACGGGGGACAGGGGATGGCTACACCTTC.

V and J are TRBV9 and TRBJ1-2; 7 nucleotides align to TRBD1. This CDR3 has 18 amino acids. Germline trimming cut 8 bases from V and 2 bases from J; bases unmatched to any gene: 21. The V gene's germline CDR1 is SGDLS and CDR2 YYNGEE. The chain's CDR3 is CARSPVEWVRGANYGYTF. CDR3 sequence (DNA): TGTGCCAGGAGCCCCGTGGAGTGGGTCAGGGGGGCAAACTATGGCTACACCTTC. Full variable domain (missing parts from reference TRBV9 and TRBJ1-2): DSGVTQTPKHLITATGQRVTLRCSPRSGDLSVYWYQQSLDQGLQFLIQYYNGEERAKGNILERFSAQQFPDLHSELNLSSLELGDSALYFCARSPVEWVRGANYGYTFGSGTRLTVV.

The chain joins TRBV28 to TRBJ1-5; D not certain. Deletions cut 4 bases from V and 3 bases from J, with 13 bases between. This CDR3 comprises 15 residues. The germline CDR1 and CDR2 sequences are MDHEN and SYDVKM. This CDR3 reads CASSSSLSANQPQHF. CDR3 sequence (DNA): TGTGCCAGCAGTTCCTCCCTATCTGCCAATCAGCCCCAGCATTTT.

The CDR3, as DNA: TGTGCCAGCTCACCATCGGGGGACTATGGCTACACCTTC. It yields the protein CASSPSGDYGYTF. The chain is built from TRBV18 and TRBJ1-2, with D tentatively TRBD1 (5 bases). The CDR3 covers 13 residues. Trimming took 2 bases from V and 3 from J, leaving 7 bases between them. Germline-derived CDR1 and CDR2 are KGHSH and LQKENI.